This T cell receptor beta chain comes out of a study of shared clonotypes between healthy human individuals (dated by TCRdb to 2019 to 2021). As for the study more broadly: The cohort comprised a couple of women and a few men aged 18 to 49 years. Each donor's leukapheresis produced roughly between roughly 0.85 and 10 billion PBMCs. To increase sequencing depth and limit assay-specific biases, different laboratories used diverse techniques to prepare libraries and sequence TCR repertoires. For each donor, CD4 naive and CD4 memory were each given three plates, CD8 naive was given two plates, and CD8 memory was given one plate. To estimate repertoire size and how much clonotype sharing occurs between individuals, the study deeply sequenced the blood TCR repertoires of five or six healthy adults. Findings and caveats that apply to the study as a whole: Rarefaction of sorted-subset datasets indicated incomplete sequencing despite the large sequencing depth. Based on pairwise subsampling, the degree of clonotype sharing among donors was expected to be affected by sequencing depth. Across four donors, approximately 4.6% of naive CD4, approximately 4% of naive CD8, 2.3% of memory CD4, and under 0.45% of memory CD8 clonotypes were shared. The small number of donors limited the genetic and exposure-history diversity represented. Only blood was sampled, and tissue TCR repertoires likely differ from those in blood. Compared with non-shared clonotypes, the clonotypes found in all four sorted-subset donors had higher generation probabilities. Naive subsets generally had larger estimated clonotype richness than memory subsets did.

CDR3 length: 17 amino acids, cysteine to phenylalanine. Just CDR3 DNA is preserved here, 51 bases in frame from base 1. For CDR1 and CDR2, the germline V gene lists SNHLY and FYNNEI. V lost 7 bases and J lost 4 bases; the stretch between them is 23 bases long. TCR CDR3 regions were amplified from genomic DNA by multiplex PCR using the deep immunoSEQ assay. Extracted genomic DNA from each cell subset was spread evenly across all wells of several immunoSEQ 96-well plates, with each plate serving as a replicate. For sorted subsets, roughly 190 ng of genomic DNA, equivalent to 30,000 or so T cell genomes, went into each replicate PCR. Purified libraries were quantified with a Qubit 3.0 fluorometer, sized on a Bioanalyzer 2100, and re-quantified with the KAPA Library Quantification kit. Each immunoSEQ 96-well plate was sequenced on its own single-read 150-cycle Illumina NextSeq 550 flow cell. Turning to the authors' computational methods: Because the immunoSEQ output included only junctional sequences and no quality scores, the filtering could not be the same as the filtering used for full-length reads. To assign V/J genes and CDR3, sequences were annotated using PyIR, a Python wrapper for IgBLAST v1.9, with IMGT germline references. Reads were removed for weak V/J assignments (E-value above 1e-6), missing CDR3, stop codons, out-of-frame junctions, or ambiguous translated residues. A V3J clonotype was defined by an identical inferred V gene, J gene, and CDR3 amino acid sequence. Percentage overlap between repertoires was computed as shared unique clonotypes divided by the size of the smaller repertoire. Richness of each repertoire was evaluated using RTK rarefaction, the Chao1 estimator, and Recon v2.1 estimates of unobserved clonotypes. Generation probabilities were computed with OLGA for all TCRbeta clonotypes obtained by the gDNA method from a handful of donors. Not all clones reach the TCRdb copy of this immuneACCESS table, which keeps in-frame sequences only. Checked studies attribute under half of the gap to unresolved V genes and leave the rest unexplained. V and J calls and clone size are those listed in that table; D and trimming were worked out from the DNA. Counted in this sample were some 800,000 clones; roughly 92% of them appeared once. The ten largest clones add up to less than 25% of the sample.

Details on this clone: Its cognate antigen has yet to be identified. Base qualities are not provided; no much larger clone lies one nucleotide away.

CD8 naive samples were obtained by positive selection for CCR7 among CD45RO-negative cells, yielding a CD45RA+CCR7+ population from which TemRA cells were excluded. Healthy HIV-negative adults with no recently reported acute infections or vaccinations were included as donors. Every donor was a Caucasian adult residing in Nashville, Tennessee, USA. After blood collection by leukapheresis, PBMCs were isolated using Ficoll-Histopaque density gradient centrifugation and then cryopreserved in the vapor phase of liquid nitrogen. Purity and quantity of every magnetically sorted T cell population were checked by analytical flow cytometry. From each sorted fraction, genomic DNA was isolated and quantified by UV absorbance on a Nanodrop 2000c.

This sequence uses TRBV2 and TRBJ1-3; TRBD1 could be the D gene, as 5 bases match. This clonotype was sampled from a man aged 25 to 40 in good health. Sample: naive CD8+ T cells sorted from blood. Per the publication, the cell subset or site label means: CD45RA+CCR7+. The encoded CDR3 is CASKAYHIGVSGNTIYF. The nucleotides are TGTGCCAGCAAGGCGTATCACATAGGGGTATCAGGAAACACCATATATTTT. Reference TRBV2 and TRBJ1-3 proteins supply the regions before and after the CDR3; the full variable domain is: EPEVTQTPSHQVTQMGQEVILRCVPISNHLYFYWYRQILGQKVEFLVSFYNNEISEKSEIFDDQFSVERPDGSNFTLKIRSTKLEDSAMYFCASKAYHIGVSGNTIYFGEGSWLTVV.